Listed below are T cell receptor beta chains from one sample, sequenced in a study of CD4 T cells in relation to SARS-CoV-2 and coronaviruses. Antigens for these TCRs are unknown. The protocol was immunoSEQ multiplex PCR, while the TCRdb copy is restricted to in-frame clones and leaves out a portion. The sample holds about 35,000 clones, 65% to 80% seen once. The sample was memory CD4+ T cells from PBMCs, cultured in vitro. These receptors originate from an adult with COVID-19. The CDR3 runs from the conserved cysteine through the conserved F or W. D genes are given only for firm matches. The size field is filled for only some rows; it gives once, few, many or a size class.

>TRBJ2-7|TRBV5-1|few|NA
TGCGCCAGCAGCTTTTCCTACGAGCAGTACTTC
CASSFSYEQYF
>TRBJ2-7|TRBV19|NA|TRBD2
TGTGCCAGTAGTATGGGAGGGAGGGCCTACGAGCAGTACTTC
CASSMGGRAYEQYF
>TRBJ2-3|TRBV27|NA|TRBD2
TGTGCCAGCAGCCCCCGGGTAGCGGGGGTGGATACGCAGTATTTT
CASSPRVAGVDTQYF
>TRBJ2-6|TRBV28|NA|NA
TGTGCCAGCAGGCCGACAGGCCCCTCTGGGGCCAACGTCCTGACTTTC
CASRPTGPSGANVLTF
>TRBJ1-5|TRBV7-9|few|NA
TGTGCCAGCAGCTTATCAGGGGAAGGCAATCAGCCCCAGCATTTT
CASSLSGEGNQPQHF
>TRBJ2-1|TRBV6-2/TRBV6-3|NA|NA
TGTGCCAGCAGTCCCGGCCATGAGCAGTTCTTC
CASSPGHEQFF
>TRBJ1-3|TRBV9|NA|TRBD1
TGTGCCAGCAGACCAGACAGGGCTGGAAACACCATATATTTT
CASRPDRAGNTIYF
>TRBJ1-5|TRBV30|NA|TRBD1
TGTGCCTGGAGTGGAGGGGGCGGGAGCAATCAGCCCCAGCATTTT
CAWSGGGGSNQPQHF
>TRBJ1-5|TRBV2|NA|NA
TGTGCCAGCAGTGACGGGGGGCCGGAGCCCCAGCATTTT
CASSDGGPEPQHF
>TRBJ1-5|TRBV12-5|once|NA
TGTGCTAGTGGTTTGAATAATCAGCCCCAGCATTTT
CASGLNNQPQHF
>TRBJ1-4|TRBV3-1/TRBV3-2|few|NA
TGTGCCAGCAGCCAAGTGTGGGCTGCAACTAATGAAAAACTGTTTTTT
CASSQVWAATNEKLFF
>TRBJ2-7|TRBV9|NA|TRBD2
TGTGCCAGCAGCGTAGGACTAGCGGCCTACGAGCAGTACTTC
CASSVGLAAYEQYF
>TRBJ1-5|TRBV12-3/TRBV12-4|NA|NA
TGTGCCAGCAGTCAGAGCCTAATCCTTCCCCAGCATTTT
CASSQSLILPQHF
>TRBJ2-2|TRBV10-3|NA|TRBD1
TGTGCCATCAGACCTCACGACAGGGCGAGAGGGCAAGGCACCGGGGAGCTGTTTTTT
CAIRPHDRARGQGTGELFF
>TRBJ2-7|TRBV18|NA|TRBD2
TGTGCCAGCTCACGAACTAGCGGGAGGGCCGATGAGCAGTACTTC
CASSRTSGRADEQYF
>TRBJ1-2|TRBV23-1|NA|NA
TGCGCCAGCACCCCTCTCCCGGGACCAATATTCTATGGCTACACCTTC
CASTPLPGPIFYGYTF
>TRBJ2-3|TRBV30|NA|NA
TGTGCCTGGACTACCGGACAGATCACAGATACGCAGTATTTT
CAWTTGQITDTQYF
>TRBJ2-3|TRBV15|NA|NA
TGTGCCACCAGCAGACCTCAGGGGTTCCCTACCTCACGTAATACGCAGTATTTT
CATSRPQGFPTSRNTQYF
>TRBJ1-5|TRBV19|few|TRBD1
TGTGCCAGTAGTATGGGAGCGGACAGGGGCAATCAGCCCCAGCATTTT
CASSMGADRGNQPQHF
>TRBJ2-2|TRBV15|NA|NA
TGTGCCACCAGCAGAGGCGGAGGCGACACCGGGGAGCTGTTTTTT
CATSRGGGDTGELFF
>TRBJ2-2|TRBV13|NA|TRBD2
TGTGCCAGCAGCTTAGAGACTAGCGGGAGGGGGGACACCGGGGAGCTGTTTTTT
CASSLETSGRGDTGELFF
>TRBJ2-3|TRBV9|few|TRBD2
TGTGCCAGCAGCTCCCGCGGCGGGAGAGGATCGGATACGCAGTATTTT
CASSSRGGRGSDTQYF
>TRBJ2-5|TRBV28|NA|NA
TGTGCCAGCAGTTCGACAGAATTCAACCAAGAGACCCAGTACTTC
CASSSTEFNQETQYF
>TRBJ1-2|TRBV29-1|NA|TRBD1
TGCAGCGTTGACCCCGGGACAGGGGATGGCTACACCTTC
CSVDPGTGDGYTF
>TRBJ2-6|TRBV15|once|NA
TGTGCCACCAGCAGAGATCTGGGCAGCAGCTCTGGGGCCAACGTCCTGACTTTC
CATSRDLGSSSGANVLTF
>TRBJ1-1|TRBV30|NA|NA
TGTGCCTGCTCCGGGTTTTCGGGTGAAGCTTTCTTT
CACSGFSGEAFF
>TRBJ2-3|TRBV10-3|NA|TRBD2
TGTGCCATCAGTGAGACTTGGACTAGCGCTGAGCGGGACACAGATACGCAGTATTTT
CAISETWTSAERDTDTQYF
>TRBJ1-4|TRBV18|NA|NA
TGTGCCAGCTCACCTTCGCAGGGAAATGAAAAACTGTTTTTT
CASSPSQGNEKLFF
>TRBJ2-7|TRBV5-6|NA|NA
TGTGCCAGCAGCCGGGGGTGGAGGGCCAACGAGCAGTACTTC
CASSRGWRANEQYF
>TRBJ2-2|TRBV9|NA|NA
TGTGCCAGCAGCGTATGGGACATAAACACCGGGGAGCTGTTTTTT
CASSVWDINTGELFF
>TRBJ2-1|TRBV5-4|few|TRBD1
TGTGCCAGCAGCACGCCGGGACAGAGATACAATGAGCAGTTCTTC
CASSTPGQRYNEQFF
>TRBJ2-1|TRBV11-3|NA|TRBD2
TGTGCCAGCAGCTGGACTAGCGACTCCTACAATGAGCAGTTCTTC
CASSWTSDSYNEQFF
>TRBJ2-5|TRBV30|few|TRBD2
TGTGCCTGGAGTGTATCAGCGGGAGTTCCCAAGTCGGAGACCCAGTACTTC
CAWSVSAGVPKSETQYF
>TRBJ1-1|TRBV3-1/TRBV3-2|NA|NA
TGTGCCAGCAGCCACGGAGGGGTGAACACTGAAGCTTTCTTT
CASSHGGVNTEAFF
>TRBJ1-2|TRBV29-1|NA|NA
TGCAGCGCCGGGGGCGCAGGCAACTATGGCTACACCTTC
CSAGGAGNYGYTF
>TRBJ2-7|TRBV4-3|NA|TRBD2
TGCGCCAGCAGCCAAGATAGCGGGAGAATTCCCTACGAGCAGTACTTC
CASSQDSGRIPYEQYF
>TRBJ1-4|TRBV5-6|once|NA
TGTGCCAGCAGCTTATGGGAAGCGCATAATGAAAAACTGTTTTTT
CASSLWEAHNEKLFF
>TRBJ2-7|TRBV3-1/TRBV3-2|NA|NA
TGTGCCAGCAGCCCTGGCTATGGGTACGGGACGGGTGAGGGGCAGTACTTC
CASSPGYGYGTGEGQYF
>TRBJ2-7|TRBV2|NA|TRBD2
TGTGCCAGCAAGTTGGCAGCGGGGGGCTACGAGCAGTACTTC
CASKLAAGGYEQYF
>TRBJ2-6|TRBV6-5|NA|NA
TGTGCCAGCAGTTTATCTCTGTGGGGGGCCAACGTCCTGACTTTC
CASSLSLWGANVLTF